These T cell receptor beta chains were read from a single sample in a study of blood T cells in healthy people across ages. TCRdb re-analysed the 5' RACE reads in MiXCR, keeping a single row per CDR3 protein. The sample lists fewer than 1,200,000 distinct CDR3 sequences; roughly a quarter were seen once. These data also formed part of another study, on T cells of mothers and their children.

The sequenced material came from blood. Source of these receptors: a girl between 2 and 10 years old in good health. CDR3s leave out the opening cysteine and the closing phenylalanine or tryptophan.

V gene	J gene	CDR3 protein
TRBV6-5	TRBJ2-3	ASSYMEGGHTQY
TRBV5-1	TRBJ2-7	ASSLELVGRSGYEQY
TRBV7-2	TRBJ1-3	ASSLTQGLAGNTIY
TRBV20-1	TRBJ1-1	SAHKSMNTEAF
TRBV7-2	TRBJ2-5	ASRGLAEETQY
TRBV28	TRBJ2-1	ASSSRSYNEQF
TRBV7-9	TRBJ1-4	ASSRGYFATNEKLF
TRBV4-1	TRBJ2-3	ASRARDYASTDTQY
TRBV5-1	TRBJ1-2	ASSFIRDREENYGYT
TRBV3-1	TRBJ2-7	ASSPVYRGRSYEQY
TRBV19	TRBJ2-1	ASSRGLAGASYNEQF
TRBV12-3/TRBV12-4	TRBJ2-7	ASGGAGRESEIPTYEQY
TRBV4-2	TRBJ1-2	ASSRRGVDSYYGYT
TRBV12-3/TRBV12-4	TRBJ1-1	ASSLYVAADTEAF
TRBV29-1	TRBJ1-2	SVSGTVYGYT
TRBV5-4	.	ASSRQGPTYEQY
TRBV28	TRBJ2-5	ASSLRHEETQY
TRBV28	TRBJ2-5	ASSFRGSGFQETQY
TRBV7-9	TRBJ2-1	ASSLWAISSYNEQF
TRBV21-1	TRBJ2-5	ASIPGLISWEQY
TRBV6-5	TRBJ2-1	ASSVNSDNEQF
TRBV3-1	TRBJ2-5	ASSSLQAEETQY
TRBV24-1	TRBJ2-3	ATQRGQNYFTDTQY
TRBV29-1	TRBJ2-7	SVALPGQLYEQY
TRBV6-5	TRBJ1-2	ASSLHTDRGEGYT
TRBV12-5	.	ATSSPVIEQF
TRBV29-1	TRBJ1-1	SVQGDSPLNTEAF
TRBV7-3	TRBJ2-1	ASGEAGTASYNEQF
TRBV28	TRBJ2-3	ASSSAGPAWDTQY
TRBV19	TRBJ2-3	ASTISGASTDTQY
TRBV20-1	TRBJ2-1	SAMRPEWSSYNEQF
TRBV14	TRBJ2-2	ASSLEVIGELF
TRBV5-1	TRBJ1-1	ASSLYPRGEIMGTEAF
TRBV15	TRBJ1-4	ATSRDPWGTNEKLF
TRBV20-1	TRBJ2-1	SARMGRECNNEQF
TRBV28	TRBJ1-5	ASSFPGTRLSNQPQH
TRBV11-3	TRBJ2-3	ASTGTSVDTQY
TRBV19	TRBJ1-1	ASSIQGAEAF
TRBV20-1	TRBJ2-7	SARANTGTSGKTALYEQY
TRBV6-5	TRBJ1-1	ASSYGENTEAF